Included here is one TCR beta chain sequence, with context. No cognate antigen has been identified for it. No per-base quality is available; no much larger clone lies one base away. The cohort comprised some 700 healthy bone marrow donors. At the time of sampling, all cohort members were nominally healthy, though unrecorded immune exposures were likely present. The donor was CMV seronegative and was included in the group of 352 seronegative cohort members. Every donor gave a peripheral blood sample, and the peripheral blood mononuclear cells from that sample were used for TCR beta sequencing. Genomic DNA was extracted from the blood cell samples with the Qiagen DNeasy Blood Extraction Kit. The junction shows trimming of 3 bases on V and 3 bases on J, and the gene matches do not reach 5 bases of it. Inclusive of the bounding cysteine and phenylalanine, the CDR3 is 15 residues long. Only the CDR3 DNA stays, 45 bases, in frame from base 1. The germline V gene (reference sequence) sets CDR1 to LNHDA and CDR2 to SQIVND.

The source of the sample is a study of cytomegalovirus exposure and HLA in healthy donors (TCRdb year 2017). About the study as a whole: In an earlier analysis of about 560 of the donors, around 290 Gb of sequence data and 100 million or so unique TCR beta sequences from 180 million or so T cells were reported. Using immunosequencing, the study profiled T cell repertoires from around 670 subjects and related those repertoires to cytomegalovirus serostatus. Because of strong linkage in the cohort, five DR-DQ haplotypes were treated as single units for association and clustering. The number of donors typed differed by locus, with 629-630 for A, B, C, DRB1 and DQB1, 522 for DQA1, approximately 580 for DPA1, and approximately 470 for DPB1. Donor age, sex, ethnicity and CMV serostatus were collected together with the repertoire data. The later analysis used no new phenotypic data to find candidate immune exposures, relying instead on TCR beta sequences and their occurrence across donors. HLA typing covered class I and class II loci at four-digit resolution. About 320 gigabases of sequencing data and 80 million or so unique TCR sequences were included in an early release covering several hundred HLA-typed donors. In an earlier analysis of 500 to 650 of the donors, high-throughput TCR beta sequencing was used to judge whether each TCR beta V gene segment behaved as functional or pseudogenic. In a later analysis, previously published TCR beta repertoires from several hundred donors were re-analyzed and high-resolution HLA genotyping was added so that TCR occurrence patterns could be studied. Of the roughly 400 genotyped donors, roughly 85% fell in the genetic ancestry cluster associated with self-reported Caucasian donors. The aim of the study was to test whether cataloging public T cell receptors could identify signatures of past pathogen exposure. The study combined high-throughput TCR immunosequencing, statistical association of individual TCRs with disease status, and machine learning to predict cytomegalovirus infection status. Across 398 genotyped donors of the cohort, an average of about 220,000 unique TCR beta nucleotide sequences per donor were sequenced, and approximately 19% of those sequences were non-productive. Every repertoire in the discovery cohort had been generated on one and the same sequencing platform. A later genetic analysis used genome-wide SNP genotypes for about 60% of the 666 donors, treating that subset as a discovery cohort. In addition to the first cohort of approximately 670 subjects, a separate validation cohort of some 120 different subjects was used.

Library preparation employed the immunoSEQ multiplex PCR assay. A mixture of 60 forward primers for TCR Vbeta segments and 13 reverse primers for TCR Jbeta segments was used in the multiplex PCR. A multiplex PCR assay on genomic DNA amplified the CDR3 region of rearranged TCR beta genes. The Illumina HiSeq System was used to sequence the amplified TCR beta libraries as 87-base-pair reads. Per the source publication's procedure: A later analysis tallied tens of millions of unique TCR beta chains across the roughly 610 repertoires, and approximately 12 million of those chains were shared by two or more donors. To remove PCR and sequencing errors, raw reads were error-corrected and collapsed into unique sequences using a nearest-neighbor algorithm that merged closely related sequences. CDR3 sequences were aligned to IMGT reference sequences to assign V, D and J gene segments. Each retained sequence needed at least a six-nucleotide match to both a V gene segment and a J gene segment. Rearrangements were classified as productive when the CDR3 lacked stop codons and remained in frame with V and J, and all other rearrangements were classified as non-productive. CDR3 was defined by IMGT convention, running from the second conserved V-encoded cysteine to the conserved J-encoded phenylalanine. Sequences without an unambiguous match to a single V gene segment were excluded from the earlier analysis of about 600 of the donors. In an earlier analysis of about 590 of the donors, a V segment was called functional when productive rearrangements were above 56.7%, and segregating when the standard deviation between donors exceeded 5%. To diagnose cytomegalovirus status from the catalog of TCR beta chain sequences, a statistical classification framework was built. V and J gene assignment, in a later analysis, came from comparing TCR nucleotide sequences with IMGT/GENE-DB human TR gene sequences. A later analysis assigned CDR3 sequences and most-parsimonious VDJ recombination scenarios with the TCRdist pipeline. In a later analysis, each TCR beta chain was defined by its CDR3 amino acid sequence together with its V-gene family, and reads without a unique V-gene family were excluded. To address suspected cross-contamination and a sequencing artifact, a later analysis removed some 620 highly shared, low-generation-probability nucleotide sequences. In a later analysis, a clonal expansion index for each public chain was calculated from normalized within-repertoire ranks of inferred template counts. A later analysis computed generation probabilities with a VDJ recombination model fitted to out-of-frame rearrangements, and checked the results against IGoR. A later analysis scored TCR-TCR, TCR-HLA and TCR-CMV co-occurrence with hypergeometric tests, applying a repertoire-size bias correction to TCR pairs. A later analysis estimated false discovery rates by permuting HLA or CMV assignments 20 times. A later analysis grouped co-occurring TCRs with DBSCAN, adding TCRdist sequence similarity when clustering within HLA-allele-positive subsets. Co-occurrence clustering excluded repertoires with fewer than 30,000 or more than 120,000 public chains, plus five with anomalous nucleotide sharing. What TCRdb holds here is the immuneACCESS table cut down to in-frame rearrangements. Part of the clones is not present; checked against another copy, under half of the missing clones reflect an unresolved V gene, and the others are unexplained. The DNA was the basis for D and trimming; V, J and clone size are from that table. The table for this sample lists under 200,000 clones; approximately 72% of them were counted only once. Over 2.5% of the sample rests with the top ten.

Broader findings and caveats from the paper: When HLA alleles, especially DR and DQ, strongly co-occurred, TCR associations were difficult to assign to individual alleles. The classifier was reported to diagnose cytomegalovirus status with high specificity and sensitivity in both the original cohort and the validation cohort. The earlier analysis of some 540 of the donors excluded roughly 17 rarely observed V segments, including chromosome 9 orphons, because counts were too low. Most TCR sequences were observed very rarely across donors, whereas some public TCRs were present in many individuals. Correlated functional status among segregating V segments might reflect linkage disequilibrium, but an unknown experimental factor could not be ruled out. A later analysis associated 15,000 to 20,000 TCR beta sequences with specific HLA alleles at a false discovery rate of 0.05. CMV serostatus was the only immune exposure information available for the cohort. A later genetic analysis reported fewer N-insertions in productive TCRs among donors in an Asian-associated ancestry cluster than the roughly 700-donor mean. A further reported finding was that TCR beta sequences accurately predicted the HLA-A and HLA-B alleles for most subjects in the first cohort. In a later analysis, most CMV-associated TCR beta chains were found to appear HLA-restricted, with HLA associations seemingly driven largely by CMV exposure. The study gave a list of over 150 TCR beta chains associated with cytomegalovirus. Some IMGT-functional V segments, including TRBV6-2 and TRBV6-3, could not be distinguished by the 87-base-pair reads and were therefore excluded. The authors suggested that the approach could potentially be generalized to other disease states and immunological phenotypes. Compared with equally common non-associated chains, HLA-associated TCR beta chains in a later analysis were more clonally expanded and had lower generation probabilities. Only TCR beta chains were sequenced in this cohort, and the absence of alpha or paired-chain data limited detectable features. In a later genetic analysis, a missense DCLRE1C variant was associated with V-gene and J-gene trimming of TCR beta chains, and the association was replicated in an independent cohort. HLA typing was unavailable for some donors at each locus, so association tests used only the typed subset. The sequencing pipeline was judged likely to have produced a cluster of highly shared sequence variants as a technical artifact. A later analysis reported that several top co-occurrence clusters appeared linked to parvovirus B19, influenza, CMV and Epstein-Barr virus. According to a later analysis, TCR association rates differed among HLA loci, with DRB1 alleles showing the most associated TCRs and HLA-C alleles showing the fewest. Broadly in line with IMGT annotations, most TCR beta V segments showed up in productive rearrangements about 90% or about 30% of the time in an earlier analysis of 450 to 600 of the donors. Sequencing depth was assumed to be roughly uniform across donors in the presence/absence analyses, though that assumption may not hold. Three of the identified cytomegalovirus-associated TCR beta chains were confirmed in vitro to be specific for cytomegalovirus antigens.

The sequence came from a female donor in good health and CMV-seronegative. Specimen: PBMCs. The chain is assembled from TRBV19 and TRBJ2-1; TRBD2 lines up with 7 middle nucleotides. CDR3 loop: CASSMLASGYNEQFF. The bases read TGTGCCAGTAGTATGTTGGCTAGCGGCTACAATGAGCAGTTCTTC. Reference TRBV19 and TRBJ2-1 proteins supply the regions before and after the CDR3; the full variable domain is: DGGITQSPKYLFRKEGQNVTLSCEQNLNHDAMYWYRQDPGQGLRLIYYSQIVNDFQKGDIAEGYSVSREKKESFPLTVTSAQKNPTAFYLCASSMLASGYNEQFFGPGTRLTVL.